This T cell receptor beta chain originates from a study of brain T cells in children with intractable seizures. General observations from the study: Each case's top public CDR3 resembled known HCMV, EBV or influenza A CDR3s. Pre- and post-surgery blood differed in depth, so pre-surgery absences may be undersampling.

In regard to this clone: What it recognizes is unknown.

V was shortened by 2 bases and J by 2 bases, with 0 bases between the two germline ends. The CDR3 is 13 amino acids. CDR1 KGHDR and CDR2 SFDVKD come from the germline V gene. Sequencing was limited to surgery cases with top T cell transcript signatures in brain tissue. TCRdb keeps only in-frame clones here, not all; method: immunoSEQ multiplex PCR. The sample records about 1,500 clones, around four fifths being singletons. This TCR came from a boy aged 5-17 years with focal cortical dysplasia and intractable seizures. The rearrangement uses TRBV24-1 and TRBJ2-6; D gene uncertain. The sample here was resected brain tissue, taken at surgery. CDR3 DNA: TGTGCCACCAGTGATTCTGGGGCCAACGTCCTGACTTTC. It encodes CATSDSGANVLTF.